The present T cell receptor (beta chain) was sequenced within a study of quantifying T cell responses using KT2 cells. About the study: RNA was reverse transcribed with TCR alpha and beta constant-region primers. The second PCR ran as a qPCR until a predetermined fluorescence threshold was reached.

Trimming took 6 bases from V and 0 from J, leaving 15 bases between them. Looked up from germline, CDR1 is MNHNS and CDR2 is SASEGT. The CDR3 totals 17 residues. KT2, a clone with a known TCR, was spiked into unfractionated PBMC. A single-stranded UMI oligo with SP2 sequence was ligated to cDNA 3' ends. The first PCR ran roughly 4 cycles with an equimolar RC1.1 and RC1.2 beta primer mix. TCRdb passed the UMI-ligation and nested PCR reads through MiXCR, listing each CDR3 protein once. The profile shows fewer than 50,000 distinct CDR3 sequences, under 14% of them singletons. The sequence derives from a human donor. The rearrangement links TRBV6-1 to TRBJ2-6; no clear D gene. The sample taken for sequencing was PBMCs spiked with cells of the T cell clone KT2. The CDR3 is CASSPDVILSGANVLTF. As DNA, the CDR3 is TGTGCCAGCAGCCCCGATGTTATCCTCTCTGGGGCCAACGTCCTGACTTTC.